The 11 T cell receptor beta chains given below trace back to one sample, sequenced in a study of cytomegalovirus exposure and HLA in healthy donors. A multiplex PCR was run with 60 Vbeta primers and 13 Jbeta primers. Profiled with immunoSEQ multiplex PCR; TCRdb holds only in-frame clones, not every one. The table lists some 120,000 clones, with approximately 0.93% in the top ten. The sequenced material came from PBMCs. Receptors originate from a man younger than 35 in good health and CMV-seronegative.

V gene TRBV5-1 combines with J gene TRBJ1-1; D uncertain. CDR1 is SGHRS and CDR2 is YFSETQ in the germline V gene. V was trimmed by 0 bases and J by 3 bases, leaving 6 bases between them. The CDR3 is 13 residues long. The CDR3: CASSLGTDTEAFF. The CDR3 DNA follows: TGCGCCAGCAGCTTGGGCACGGACACTGAAGCTTTCTTT.

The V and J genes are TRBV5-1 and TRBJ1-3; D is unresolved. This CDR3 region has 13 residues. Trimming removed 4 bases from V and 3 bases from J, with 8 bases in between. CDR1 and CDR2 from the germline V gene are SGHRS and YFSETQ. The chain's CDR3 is CASSEILGNTIYF. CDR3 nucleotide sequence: TGCGCCAGCAGCGAGATACTTGGAAACACCATATATTTT.

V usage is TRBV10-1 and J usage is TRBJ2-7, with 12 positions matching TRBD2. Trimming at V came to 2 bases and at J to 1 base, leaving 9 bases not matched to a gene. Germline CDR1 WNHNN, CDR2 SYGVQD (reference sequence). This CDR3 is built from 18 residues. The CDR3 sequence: CASSETLAGGFRSYEQYF. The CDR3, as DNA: TGCGCCAGCAGTGAGACACTAGCGGGAGGTTTTCGATCCTACGAGCAGTACTTC.

CDR3 nucleotide sequence: TGCGCCAGCAGTGACGAGCGGGAGGTTGTTACCGGGGAGCTGTTTTTT. This translates into CASSDEREVVTGELFF. J is TRBJ2-2 and V is TRBV10-1; 9 bases fit TRBD2. The CDR3 extends over 16 amino acids. After removal of 3 bases from V and 5 bases from J, the junction contained 7 bases not matched to a gene. Germline assignment: CDR1 WNHNN and CDR2 SYGVQD (reference sequence).

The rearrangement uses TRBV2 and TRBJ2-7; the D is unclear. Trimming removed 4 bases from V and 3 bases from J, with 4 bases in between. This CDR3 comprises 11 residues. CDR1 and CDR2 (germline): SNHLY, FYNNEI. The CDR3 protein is CASSAYYEQYF. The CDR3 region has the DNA TGTGCCAGCAGTGCGTACTACGAGCAGTACTTC. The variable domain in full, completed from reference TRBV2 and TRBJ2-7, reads EPEVTQTPSHQVTQMGQEVILRCVPISNHLYFYWYRQILGQKVEFLVSFYNNEISEKSEIFDDQFSVERPDGSNFTLKIRSTKLEDSAMYFCASSAYYEQYFGPGTRLTVT.

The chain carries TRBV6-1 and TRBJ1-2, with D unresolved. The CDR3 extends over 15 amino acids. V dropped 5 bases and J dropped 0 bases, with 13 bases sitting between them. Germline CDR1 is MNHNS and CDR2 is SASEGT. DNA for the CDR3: TGTGCCAGCAGTCGTGACACGTCGACTAACTATGGCTACACCTTC. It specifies CASSRDTSTNYGYTF.

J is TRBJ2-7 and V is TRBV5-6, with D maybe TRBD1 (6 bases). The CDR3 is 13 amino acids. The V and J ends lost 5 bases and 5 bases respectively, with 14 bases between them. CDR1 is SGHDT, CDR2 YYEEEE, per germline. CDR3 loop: CASSLTGIHEQYF. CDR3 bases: TGTGCCAGCAGTCTTACAGGGATACACGAGCAGTACTTC.

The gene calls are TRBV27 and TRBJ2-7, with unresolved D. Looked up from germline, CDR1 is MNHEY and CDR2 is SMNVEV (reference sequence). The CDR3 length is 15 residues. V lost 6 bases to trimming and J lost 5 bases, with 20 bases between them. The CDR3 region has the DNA TGTGCCAGCAGCCGACTTGACCAAACGGCTAACGAGCAGTACTTC. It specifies CASSRLDQTANEQYF.

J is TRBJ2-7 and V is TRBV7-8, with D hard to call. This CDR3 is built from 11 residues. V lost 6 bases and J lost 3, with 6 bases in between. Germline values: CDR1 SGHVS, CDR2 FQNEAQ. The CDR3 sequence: CASSSNYEQYF. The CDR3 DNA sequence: TGTGCCAGCAGTTCCAACTACGAGCAGTACTTC.

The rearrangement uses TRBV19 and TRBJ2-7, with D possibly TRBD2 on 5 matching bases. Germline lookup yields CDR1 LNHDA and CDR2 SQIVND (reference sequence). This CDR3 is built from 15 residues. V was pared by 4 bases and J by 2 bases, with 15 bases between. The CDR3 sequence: CASSTKPLGAYEQYF. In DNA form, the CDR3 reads TGTGCCAGTAGTACAAAACCACTAGGAGCCTACGAGCAGTACTTC. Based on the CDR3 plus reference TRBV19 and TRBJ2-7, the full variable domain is DGGITQSPKYLFRKEGQNVTLSCEQNLNHDAMYWYRQDPGQGLRLIYYSQIVNDFQKGDIAEGYSVSREKKESFPLTVTSAQKNPTAFYLCASSTKPLGAYEQYFGPGTRLTVT.

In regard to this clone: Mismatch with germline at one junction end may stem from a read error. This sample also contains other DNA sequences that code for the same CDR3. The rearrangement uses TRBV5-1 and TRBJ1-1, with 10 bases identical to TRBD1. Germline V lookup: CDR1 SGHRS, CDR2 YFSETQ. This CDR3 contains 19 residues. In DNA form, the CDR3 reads TGCGCCAGCAGCTGTTCTACGGGACAGGGGATTCTCACTTGTGCTGAAGCTTTCTTC. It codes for CASSCSTGQGILTCAEAFF.